This TCR beta chain was observed in a study of OX40 agonist ivuxolimab in advanced cancers. Profiled with immunoSEQ multiplex PCR; TCRdb holds only in-frame clones, not every one. The repertoire consists of 65,000 to 70,000 clones, with roughly 84% occurring once and the leading ten covering over 0.35%. V was shortened by 8 bases and J by 0 bases, with 11 bases between the two germline ends. The germline CDR1 and CDR2 sequences are SGHTA and FQGNSA. This CDR3 contains 13 residues. The sample in question was CD4+ or CD8+ T cells sorted from blood, obtained in a trial of the OX40 agonist ivuxolimab. V gene TRBV7-2 combines with J gene TRBJ2-7; no firm D call. The clonotype originates from an adult with an advanced solid tumor such as melanoma, head and neck, liver or kidney cancer. The DNA of the CDR3 is TGTGCCAGCCTTACCACGAGCTCCTACGAGCAGTACTTC. As protein: CASLTTSSYEQYF.